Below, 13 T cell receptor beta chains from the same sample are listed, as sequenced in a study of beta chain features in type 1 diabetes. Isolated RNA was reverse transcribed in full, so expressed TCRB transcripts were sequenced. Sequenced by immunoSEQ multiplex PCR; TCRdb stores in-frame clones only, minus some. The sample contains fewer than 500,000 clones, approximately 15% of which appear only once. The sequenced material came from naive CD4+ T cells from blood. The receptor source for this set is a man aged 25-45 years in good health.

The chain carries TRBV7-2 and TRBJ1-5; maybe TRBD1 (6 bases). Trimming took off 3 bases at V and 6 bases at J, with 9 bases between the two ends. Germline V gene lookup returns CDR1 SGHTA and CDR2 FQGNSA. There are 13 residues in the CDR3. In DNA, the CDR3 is TGTGCCAGCAGCTTGCAGGGGTTTCAGCCCCAGCATTTT. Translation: CASSLQGFQPQHF.

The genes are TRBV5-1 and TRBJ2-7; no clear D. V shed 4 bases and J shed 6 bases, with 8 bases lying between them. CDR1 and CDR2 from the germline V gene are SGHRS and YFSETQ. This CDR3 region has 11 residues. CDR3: CASSTPGEQYV. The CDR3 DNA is TGCGCCAGCAGCACCCCGGGCGAGCAGTACGTC.

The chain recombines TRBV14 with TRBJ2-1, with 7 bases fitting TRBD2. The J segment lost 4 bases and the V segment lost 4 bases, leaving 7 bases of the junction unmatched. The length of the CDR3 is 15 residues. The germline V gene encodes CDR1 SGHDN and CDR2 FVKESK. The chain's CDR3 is CASSRLRGRYNEQFF. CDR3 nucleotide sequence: TGTGCCAGCAGCCGCCTACGCGGGAGATACAATGAGCAGTTCTTC.

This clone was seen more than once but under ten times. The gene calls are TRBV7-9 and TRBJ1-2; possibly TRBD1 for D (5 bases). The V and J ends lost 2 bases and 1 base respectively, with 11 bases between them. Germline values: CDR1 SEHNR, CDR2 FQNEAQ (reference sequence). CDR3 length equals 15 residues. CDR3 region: CASSLPLQGNYGYTF. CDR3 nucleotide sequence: TGTGCCAGCAGCTTACCCCTGCAGGGTAACTATGGCTACACCTTC. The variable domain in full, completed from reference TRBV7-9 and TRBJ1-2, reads DTGVSQNPRHKITKRGQNVTFRCDPISEHNRLYWYRQTLGQGPEFLTYFQNEAQLEKSRLLSDRFSAERPKGSFSTLEIQRTEQGDSAMYLCASSLPLQGNYGYTFGSGTRLTVV.

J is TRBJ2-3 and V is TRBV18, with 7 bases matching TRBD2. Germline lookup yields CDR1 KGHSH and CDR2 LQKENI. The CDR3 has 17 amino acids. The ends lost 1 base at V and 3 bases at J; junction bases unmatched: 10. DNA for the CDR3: TGTGCCAGCTCACCACGGAGTAGCGGGTTATCGACAGATACGCAGTATTTT. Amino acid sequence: CASSPRSSGLSTDTQYF.

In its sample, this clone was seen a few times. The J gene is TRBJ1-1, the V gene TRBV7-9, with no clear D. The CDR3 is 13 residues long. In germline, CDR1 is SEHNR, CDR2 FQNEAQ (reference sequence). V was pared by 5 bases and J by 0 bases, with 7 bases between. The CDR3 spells CASSIDLNTEAFF. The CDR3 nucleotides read TGTGCCAGCAGCATCGACTTGAACACTGAAGCTTTCTTT.

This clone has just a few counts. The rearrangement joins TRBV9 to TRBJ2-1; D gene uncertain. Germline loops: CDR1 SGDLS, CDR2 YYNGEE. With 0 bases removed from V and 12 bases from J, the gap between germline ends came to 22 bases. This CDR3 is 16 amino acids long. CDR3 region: CASSVEGSGRLGGQFF. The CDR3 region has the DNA TGTGCCAGCAGCGTAGAGGGCTCTGGGCGGCTCGGTGGGCAGTTCTTC. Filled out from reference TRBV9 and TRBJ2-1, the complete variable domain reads DSGVTQTPKHLITATGQRVTLRCSPRSGDLSVYWYQQSLDQGLQFLIQYYNGEERAKGNILERFSAQQFPDLHSELNLSSLELGDSALYFCASSVEGSGRLGGQFFGPGTRLTVL.

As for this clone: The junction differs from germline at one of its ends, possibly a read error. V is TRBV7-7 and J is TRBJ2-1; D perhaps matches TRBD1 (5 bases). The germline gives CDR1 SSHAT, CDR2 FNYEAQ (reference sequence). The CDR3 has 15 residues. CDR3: CASSLLQGWDNEQFF. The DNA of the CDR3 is TGTGCTAGCAGCTTACTCCAGGGTTGGGACAATGAGCAGTTCTTC.

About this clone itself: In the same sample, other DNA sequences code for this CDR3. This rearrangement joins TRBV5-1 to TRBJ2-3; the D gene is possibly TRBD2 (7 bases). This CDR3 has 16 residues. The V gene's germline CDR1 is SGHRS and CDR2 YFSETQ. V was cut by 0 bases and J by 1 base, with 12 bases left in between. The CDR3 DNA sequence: TGCGCCAGCAGCTTGGAAGGGGGGGCCGGCACAGATACGCAGTATTTT. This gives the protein CASSLEGGAGTDTQYF. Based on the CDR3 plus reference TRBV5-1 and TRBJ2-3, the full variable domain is KAGVTQTPRYLIKTRGQQVTLSCSPISGHRSVSWYQQTPGQGLQFLFEYFSETQRNKGNFPGRFSGRQFSNSRSEMNVSTLELGDSALYLCASSLEGGAGTDTQYFGPGTRLTVL.

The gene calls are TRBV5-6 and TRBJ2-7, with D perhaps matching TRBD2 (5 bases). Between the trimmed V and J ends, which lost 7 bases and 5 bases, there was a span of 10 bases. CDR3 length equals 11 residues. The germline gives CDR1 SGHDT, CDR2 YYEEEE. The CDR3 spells CASSGYHEQYF. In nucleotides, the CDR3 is TGTGCCAGCTCGGGGTACCACGAGCAGTACTTC.

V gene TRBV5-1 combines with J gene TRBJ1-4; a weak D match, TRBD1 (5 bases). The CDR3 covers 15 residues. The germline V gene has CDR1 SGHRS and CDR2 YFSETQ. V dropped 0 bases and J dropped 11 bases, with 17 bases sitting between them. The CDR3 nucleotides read TGCGCCAGCAGCTTGGTCGCCGTGGGGGTGGGGAAACTGTTTTTT. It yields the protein CASSLVAVGVGKLFF.

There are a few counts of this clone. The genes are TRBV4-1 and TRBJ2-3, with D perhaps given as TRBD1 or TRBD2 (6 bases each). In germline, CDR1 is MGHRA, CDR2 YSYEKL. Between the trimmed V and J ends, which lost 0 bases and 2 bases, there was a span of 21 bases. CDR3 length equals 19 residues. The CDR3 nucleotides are TGCGCCAGCAGCCAAGATCGGGATCGGGGGCCAAGATCCACAGATACGCAGTATTTT. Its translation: CASSQDRDRGPRSTDTQYF.

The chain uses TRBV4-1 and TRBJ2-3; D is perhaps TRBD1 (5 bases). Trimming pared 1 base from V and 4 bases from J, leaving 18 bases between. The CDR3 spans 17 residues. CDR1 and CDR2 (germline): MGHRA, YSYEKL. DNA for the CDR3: TGCGCCAGCAGCCAAGTACCCGCAGGGTCTGGGGCAGATACGCAGTATTTT. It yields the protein CASSQVPAGSGADTQYF.